Listed below are T cell receptor beta chains from one sample, sequenced in a study of blood T cell repertoires in COVID-19. Produced via immunoSEQ multiplex PCR; TCRdb's table is partial and in-frame only. Among around 300,000 clones listed, less than 90% were seen once. The material sequenced was PBMCs or T cells enriched from blood (not recorded which). The receptor source for this set is a woman between 50 and 59 years old who had recovered from COVID-19. Each CDR3 is given with its conserved first and last residue. Fields, in order: CDR3 protein, D gene, V gene, J gene, clone size. D genes are given only for firm matches. Part of the rows lack a size; the others show once, few, many or a class for expanded clones.

CDR3 protein: CASSRGLAYEQYF; D gene: .; V gene: TRBV4-3; J gene: TRBJ2-7; clone size: .
CDR3 protein: CASSQTGGMGEQYF; D gene: TRBD1; V gene: TRBV2; J gene: TRBJ2-7; clone size: once
CDR3 protein: CASSRDKGKFTEAFF; D gene: .; V gene: TRBV18; J gene: TRBJ1-1; clone size: .
CDR3 protein: CASSQLRGLAGGVGGEQFF; D gene: TRBD2; V gene: TRBV14; J gene: TRBJ2-1; clone size: .
CDR3 protein: CASSVSGQGDTEAFF; D gene: TRBD1; V gene: TRBV9; J gene: TRBJ1-1; clone size: .
CDR3 protein: CASSIPSGRAWEQFF; D gene: TRBD2; V gene: TRBV19; J gene: TRBJ2-1; clone size: .
CDR3 protein: CASSVGTLKTNEQFF; D gene: .; V gene: TRBV9; J gene: TRBJ2-1; clone size: once
CDR3 protein: CASSLAGQGVPPLHF; D gene: TRBD1; V gene: TRBV28; J gene: TRBJ1-6; clone size: .
CDR3 protein: CSASRLDNTQYF; D gene: .; V gene: TRBV20-1; J gene: TRBJ2-3; clone size: .
CDR3 protein: CASSSSGPIYNEQFF; D gene: .; V gene: TRBV7-6; J gene: TRBJ2-1; clone size: .
CDR3 protein: CASRSTPTGGGQETQYF; D gene: TRBD1; V gene: TRBV2; J gene: TRBJ2-5; clone size: .
CDR3 protein: CASSQDQPSRFTQYF; D gene: .; V gene: TRBV4-1; J gene: TRBJ2-3; clone size: .
CDR3 protein: CATSDSRTNEKLFF; D gene: .; V gene: TRBV24-1; J gene: TRBJ1-4; clone size: .
CDR3 protein: CASSPGQGATEAFF; D gene: TRBD1; V gene: TRBV18; J gene: TRBJ1-1; clone size: .
CDR3 protein: CASHDNYEQYF; D gene: .; V gene: TRBV28; J gene: TRBJ2-7; clone size: .
CDR3 protein: CASSATGGAGANVLTF; D gene: TRBD1; V gene: TRBV5-4; J gene: TRBJ2-6; clone size: .
CDR3 protein: CASSMAGHEKLFF; D gene: .; V gene: TRBV19; J gene: TRBJ1-4; clone size: .